The 28 T cell receptor beta chains presented below share a single source sample, sequenced in a study of blood T cell repertoires in COVID-19. The repertoire was sequenced with immunoSEQ multiplex PCR; TCRdb's copy has only in-frame clones and lacks some. The sample includes about 200,000 clones, 90% to 95% of them seen just once. The sequencing sample was made of peripheral blood. These receptors all stem from a man younger than 45 with acute or convalescent COVID-19.

V and J are TRBV7-9 and TRBJ2-7, with TRBD2 matching over 10 bases. Per the germline V gene, CDR1 is SEHNR and CDR2 is FQNEAQ (reference sequence). The CDR3 is made up of 14 amino acids. J was trimmed by 8 bases and V by 5 bases; bases with no gene match: 9. The CDR3 DNA sequence: TGTGCCAGCAGCCCTAGCGGGGGCCTTACGCAGCAGTACTTC. Translation: CASSPSGGLTQQYF. The whole variable domain, remainder taken from reference TRBV7-9 and TRBJ2-7, is DTGVSQNPRHKITKRGQNVTFRCDPISEHNRLYWYRQTLGQGPEFLTYFQNEAQLEKSRLLSDRFSAERPKGSFSTLEIQRTEQGDSAMYLCASSPSGGLTQQYFGPGTRLTVT.

V is TRBV6-1 and J is TRBJ2-7, with 7 bases that match TRBD2. In germline, CDR1 is MNHNS, CDR2 SASEGT. There are 14 residues in the CDR3. V lost 2 bases and J lost 3; bases outside the gene matches: 4. CDR3 sequence (DNA): TGTGCCAGCAGTGAAAAGGGGAGGGGCTACGAGCAGTACTTC. Protein: CASSEKGRGYEQYF.

The chain joins TRBV18 to TRBJ1-5; possibly TRBD1 for D (6 bases). In germline, CDR1 is KGHSH, CDR2 LQKENI. CDR3 length: 15 residues. The V and J ends lost 2 bases and 4 bases respectively, with 12 bases between them. The CDR3 nucleotides read TGTGCCAGCTCACCAAACCAGGGGAAGAATCAGCCCCAGCATTTT. Amino acid sequence: CASSPNQGKNQPQHF.

V and J are TRBV28 and TRBJ1-2; tentative D call: TRBD1 (5 bases). CDR1 and CDR2 from the germline V gene are MDHEN and SYDVKM. Trimming stripped 5 bases from V and 4 bases from J, with 23 bases between. The CDR3 contains 17 residues. CDR3 residues: CASSPEYRPQTIYGYTF. The DNA of the CDR3 is TGTGCCAGCAGTCCTGAATACAGGCCACAAACCATCTATGGCTACACCTTC.

This clone is a singleton in its sample. The chain joins TRBV12-5 to TRBJ2-2; D gene ambiguous. Trimming shortened V by 0 bases and J by 8 bases, and 4 bases separated the two germline ends. The CDR3 spans 12 residues. Per germline, CDR1 LGHNT and CDR2 FRNRAP. Here the CDR3 reads CASGLVQGELFF. CDR3 nucleotides: TGTGCTAGTGGTTTGGTACAAGGGGAGCTGTTTTTT. Full variable domain (outside the CDR3, taken from reference TRBV12-5 and TRBJ2-2): DARVTQTPRHKVTEMGQEVTMRCQPILGHNTVFWYRQTMMQGLELLAYFRNRAPLDDSGMPKDRFSAEMPDATLATLKIQPSEPRDSAVYFCASGLVQGELFFGEGSRLTVL.

The chain recombines TRBV19 with TRBJ1-6; 8 nucleotides agree with TRBD1. The CDR3 has 16 amino acids. J was trimmed by 6 bases and V by 5 bases; bases with no gene match: 9. Germline assignment: CDR1 LNHDA and CDR2 SQIVND (reference sequence). This chain's CDR3 is CASSASGTGGNSPLHF. CDR3 nucleotide sequence: TGTGCCAGTAGTGCTTCCGGGACAGGCGGTAATTCACCCCTCCACTTT. Complete variable domain (other parts from reference TRBV19 and TRBJ1-6): DGGITQSPKYLFRKEGQNVTLSCEQNLNHDAMYWYRQDPGQGLRLIYYSQIVNDFQKGDIAEGYSVSREKKESFPLTVTSAQKNPTAFYLCASSASGTGGNSPLHFGNGTRLTVT.

This chain joins TRBV5-4 and TRBJ1-4; D unclear. Germline V gives CDR1 SGHNT, CDR2 YYREEE (reference sequence). The CDR3 is made up of 13 amino acids. Trimming removed 3 bases at V and 8 bases at J, with 11 bases between. The CDR3 loop is CASSSRSGEKLFF. CDR3 DNA: TGTGCCAGCAGCTCAAGGTCCGGGGAAAAACTGTTTTTT.

This clone has just one count. This chain links TRBV4-2 with TRBJ2-5; 7 bases map to TRBD1. CDR3 size: 15 residues. The V gene's germline CDR1 is LGHNA and CDR2 YNFKEQ. V dropped 1 base and J dropped 0; count of bases not matched to a gene: 2. The CDR3 region has the DNA TGTGCCAGCAGCCAAGCACAGGGGTACCAAGAGACCCAGTACTTC. Its translation: CASSQAQGYQETQYF.

The rearrangement joins TRBV28 to TRBJ2-2; no reliable D call. V lost 6 bases and J 4 bases, leaving 9 bases between the germline ends. CDR3 size: 13 residues. Germline V gene lookup returns CDR1 MDHEN and CDR2 SYDVKM. CDR3 residues: CASRTPGTGELFF. CDR3 nucleotides: TGTGCCAGCAGGACCCCGGGCACCGGGGAGCTGTTTTTT. The entire variable domain, with the rest obtained from reference TRBV28 and TRBJ2-2, is as follows: DVKVTQSSRYLVKRTGEKVFLECVQDMDHENMFWYRQDPGLGLRLIYFSYDVKMKEKGDIPEGYSVSREKKERFSLILESASTNQTSMYLCASRTPGTGELFFGEGSRLTVL.

This clone was found a few times. This chain uses TRBV7-3 with TRBJ2-1, with 10 bases matching TRBD2. Germline V gene data show CDR1 as SGHTA and CDR2 as FQGTGA. Trimming removed 6 bases from V and 4 bases from J; junction bases left unmatched: 6. This CDR3 is 15 amino acids long. CDR3 sequence: CASSLGTSVYNEQFF. Written as DNA, the CDR3 is TGTGCCAGCAGTCTCGGGACTAGCGTTTACAATGAGCAGTTCTTC.

This sequence joins TRBV28 and TRBJ1-2; no clear D. Germline CDR1 MDHEN, CDR2 SYDVKM. The CDR3 covers 14 residues. The V end lost 7 bases, the J end lost 4 bases, and 16 bases lay between the germline ends. The CDR3 DNA follows: TGTGCCAGCACCCCGTACATGAGAGGCTATGGCTACACCTTC. This encodes CASTPYMRGYGYTF.

V and J are TRBV11-3 and TRBJ2-1, with a weak D call TRBD2 (5 bases). The CDR3 is 13 residues long. Per the germline V gene, CDR1 is SGHNT and CDR2 is YENEEA. Trimming left V 4 bases short and J 9 bases short, with 13 bases between. The CDR3 here is CASSSRGHSEQFF. In DNA form, the CDR3 reads TGTGCCAGCAGCTCCCGGGGTCACAGTGAGCAGTTCTTC.

The V call is TRBV4-2, the J call TRBJ2-7, with TRBD1 as a possible D gene (6 bases). Germline-derived CDR1 and CDR2 are LGHNA and YNFKEQ. V was pared by 1 base and J by 2 bases, with 24 bases between. CDR3 size: 19 residues. Here the CDR3 reads CASSQGLFEDSQGPYEQYF. The CDR3 coding sequence is TGTGCCAGCAGCCAAGGGTTATTTGAGGACTCACAGGGCCCCTACGAGCAGTACTTC.

A single count supports this clone. V is TRBV29-1 and J is TRBJ2-3, with 14 bases that match TRBD2. J was trimmed by 1 base and V by 6 bases; bases with no gene match: 30. The CDR3 runs to 24 residues. Germline V CDR1 and CDR2: SQVTM, ANQGSEA. The CDR3 nucleotides read TGCAGCGTACGAGGTGTCCCCCAAAGGGCCGGGACTAGCGGGAGCGCTGTCGGCACAGATACGCAGTATTTT. It specifies CSVRGVPQRAGTSGSAVGTDTQYF.

The CDR3 nucleotides read TGTGCCAGCTCACCACCAAGGCCATTGTCGACAGGGCCTGGAAACACCATATATTTT. This sequence encodes CASSPPRPLSTGPGNTIYF. The V call is TRBV18, the J call TRBJ1-3; 7 bases agree with TRBD1. V was pared by 0 bases and J by 2 bases, with 13 bases of the junction left unmatched. Germline loops: CDR1 KGHSH, CDR2 LQKENI. The CDR3 length is 19 residues.

The CDR3 DNA follows: TGTGCCAGCAGCGGACTAGCGGGATTCCATGAGCAGTTCTTC. Translating gives CASSGLAGFHEQFF. This chain uses TRBV9 with TRBJ2-1; 11 positions match TRBD2. The germline gives CDR1 SGDLS, CDR2 YYNGEE. This CDR3 comprises 14 residues. V trimming: 3 bases; J trimming: 8 bases; junction bases outside the gene matches: 4.

The chain joins TRBV11-1 to TRBJ2-1; 7 bases fit TRBD2. The V and J ends lost 0 bases and 7 bases, in that order; junction bases with no gene match: 12. There are 17 residues in the CDR3. Germline CDR1 is SGHAT and CDR2 is FQDESV (reference sequence). CDR3 region: CASSLALSGRGRNEQFF. CDR3 sequence (DNA): TGTGCCAGCAGCTTAGCGCTAAGTGGGAGGGGTAGAAATGAGCAGTTCTTC.

V gene TRBV4-1 combines with J gene TRBJ1-1; 7 bases fit TRBD1. CDR1 MGHRA and CDR2 YSYEKL come from the germline V gene. The V gene end was trimmed by 1 base and the J gene end by 1 base; junction bases not matched to a gene: 3. The CDR3 extends over 15 amino acids. CDR3 protein: CASSQVNRGNTEAFF. Here the CDR3 DNA reads TGCGCCAGCAGCCAAGTGAACAGGGGGAACACTGAAGCTTTCTTT.

The gene calls are TRBV18 and TRBJ2-6; 8 bases are a match to TRBD1. Germline CDR1 reads KGHSH; CDR2 reads LQKENI. The CDR3 spans 17 residues. J lost 0 bases, V lost 3 bases, and 4 bases had no gene match. CDR3 in amino acids: CASSPRTGNSGANVLTF. CDR3 nucleotides: TGTGCCAGCTCACCTCGGACAGGGAACTCTGGGGCCAACGTCCTGACTTTC.

This sequence joins TRBV5-4 and TRBJ1-2; D is unresolved. Germline CDR1 SGHNT, CDR2 YYREEE (reference sequence). The V and J ends lost 2 bases and 6 bases respectively, with 8 bases between them. This CDR3 has 12 amino acids. In DNA, the CDR3 is TGTGCCAGCAGCTTTGCCCGAGATGGCTACACCTTC. Translated, it gives CASSFARDGYTF.

This rearrangement joins TRBV6-5 to TRBJ1-5; unclear D gene. V gave up 6 bases and J gave up 6 bases, with 12 bases separating them. CDR1 MNHEY and CDR2 SVGAGI come from the germline V gene. The CDR3 is 13 residues long. The CDR3 sequence: CASRAGYGQPQHF. Written as DNA, the CDR3 is TGTGCCAGCAGGGCGGGGTACGGTCAGCCCCAGCATTTT.

This clone was counted a single time. The rearrangement uses TRBV2 and TRBJ1-4; the match to TRBD1 covers 8 bases. The length of the CDR3 is 14 residues. The germline gives CDR1 SNHLY, CDR2 FYNNEI. V lost 5 bases and J lost 7; bases outside the gene matches: 6. The CDR3 region has the DNA TGTGCCAGCAGTAGACAGGGGTTGGTTGAAAAACTGTTTTTT. It yields the protein CASSRQGLVEKLFF.

This clone was counted between two and nine times. This chain uses TRBV19 with TRBJ1-6, with D maybe TRBD1 (6 bases). Germline V lookup: CDR1 LNHDA, CDR2 SQIVND (reference sequence). The CDR3 runs 15 residues. The V end lost 4 bases, the J end lost 7 bases, and 14 bases lay between the germline ends. The CDR3 loop reads CASSTITGLNSPLHF. The CDR3 bases are TGTGCCAGTAGTACGATAACAGGGTTGAATTCACCCCTCCACTTT.

This clone occurred once. The rearrangement links TRBV2 to TRBJ2-5; 7 bases map to TRBD1. Germline-derived CDR1 and CDR2 are SNHLY and FYNNEI. The CDR3 extends over 15 amino acids. The trim removed 4 bases at V and 5 bases at J, leaving 10 bases unmatched. CDR3 in amino acids: CASSGTGPPWETQYF. The CDR3 nucleotides are TGTGCCAGCAGTGGGACAGGTCCCCCCTGGGAGACCCAGTACTTC.

The chain uses TRBV28 and TRBJ1-3; 7 bases are a match to TRBD1. Germline CDR1 MDHEN, CDR2 SYDVKM. With 7 bases clipped from V and 4 bases from J, the junction kept 7 bases outside the gene matches. The CDR3 spans 14 residues. The CDR3 sequence: CASIEGARGNTIYF. CDR3 sequence (DNA): TGTGCCAGCATAGAGGGGGCGCGGGGAAACACCATATATTTT.

To note about this clone: The junction departs from the called germline gene at one end, perhaps through a read error. The V and J genes are TRBV5-1 and TRBJ1-2; TRBD1 aligns across 8 bases. The CDR3 totals 11 residues. CDR1 is SGHRS, CDR2 YFSETQ, per germline. For the CDR3, the DNA is TGCGCCAGCAGCTTGACGGGACAGGTCATCTTC. Translated, it gives CASSLTGQVIF.

This clone was detected only a few times. The V gene is TRBV7-9, the J gene TRBJ1-6; 7 positions agree with TRBD1. With 7 bases clipped from V and 5 bases from J, the junction kept 8 bases outside the gene matches. The CDR3 covers 15 residues. Germline V gene lookup returns CDR1 SEHNR and CDR2 FQNEAQ (reference sequence). The CDR3 sequence is CASNTDRANNSPLHF. The CDR3 bases are TGTGCCAGCAACACCGACAGGGCTAATAATTCACCCCTCCACTTT.

V usage is TRBV5-1 and J usage is TRBJ2-1, with 13 positions matching TRBD2. Per germline, CDR1 SGHRS and CDR2 YFSETQ. The CDR3 has 18 amino acids. V was pared by 3 bases and J by 9 bases, with 15 bases of the junction left unmatched. The CDR3 protein is CASSYWGSTSGGAPEQFF. CDR3 nucleotides: TGCGCCAGCAGCTACTGGGGGTCAACTAGCGGGGGGGCCCCTGAGCAGTTCTTC.